This T cell receptor beta chain was retrieved from a study of blood T cell repertoires in COVID-19. Overall study context: PBMCs, B-cell-depleted T cells, or T cells provided the cDNA or gDNA that made up the material.

The CDR3 has 15 residues. With V trimmed by 3 bases and J by 4 bases, 6 bases remained unmatched. Germline V gives CDR1 KGHSH, CDR2 LQKENI. Here immunoSEQ multiplex PCR was the method, and the copy in TCRdb shows in-frame clones only, minus some. This table has approximately 90,000 clones, 90% appearing once. Sequencing was performed on peripheral blood. This receptor was obtained from a man in his sixties with acute or convalescent COVID-19. V and J are TRBV18 and TRBJ1-1, with 9 bases matching TRBD1. The CDR3 loop is CASSPPPDRGTEAFF. The CDR3, as DNA: TGTGCCAGCTCACCGCCTCCGGACAGGGGCACTGAAGCTTTCTTT.